This T cell receptor (beta chain) originates from a study of blood T cell repertoires in COVID-19. Assay used: immunoSEQ multiplex PCR; TCRdb lists only in-frame clones, some missing. The sample carries about 270,000 clones, approximately 90% recorded once. V lost 5 bases, J lost 4 bases, and 4 bases stayed unmatched. The germline gives CDR1 SGHTA, CDR2 FQGNSA. The CDR3 covers 13 residues. Donors were grouped by their self-reported clinical history. No more than 2 weeks before study entry, exposed participants had met a case of COVID-19. This receptor was obtained from a man aged 35-49 years who had been exposed to COVID-19. The V call is TRBV7-2, the J call TRBJ2-5; 7 bases fit TRBD1. Input material: PBMCs or T cells enriched from blood (not recorded which). The CDR3 DNA is TGTGCCAGCAGCGACAGGGTCCGAGAGACCCAGTACTTC. It yields the protein CASSDRVRETQYF. Using reference TRBV7-2 and TRBJ2-5 for the parts outside the CDR3, the full variable domain is GAGVSQSPSNKVTEKGKDVELRCDPISGHTALYWYRQSLGQGLEFLIYFQGNSAPDKSGLPSDRFSAERTGGSVSTLTIQRTQQEDSAVYLCASSDRVRETQYFGPGTRLLVL.